This entry is about one T cell receptor beta chain. What it recognizes is unknown. The entry originates in a study of cytomegalovirus exposure and HLA in healthy donors. Broader study findings: The study labeled fewer than 200 TCR beta chains cytomegalovirus-associated. Three chains linked to CMV were shown in vitro to be specific for CMV antigens.

TCRdb's table, derived via immunoSEQ multiplex PCR, lists solely in-frame clones and lacks some. Among about 98,000 clones listed, 70% to 90% were seen once. Germline values: CDR1 MDHEN, CDR2 SYDVKM. V shed 5 bases and J 1 base; nucleotides not matched to a gene: 10. The CDR3 length is 16 residues. The clonotype comes from a woman younger than 45 in good health and CMV-seronegative. Source material: PBMCs. The gene calls are TRBV28 and TRBJ1-1, with TRBD1 identical over 7 bases. This chain's CDR3 is CASSPRLGTANTEAFF. The CDR3 nucleotides are TGTGCCAGCAGTCCCCGTCTCGGGACAGCGAACACTGAAGCTTTCTTT.